The next 18 T cell receptor beta chains were all read from a single sample in a study of T cells in Graves' hyperthyroidism and ophthalmopathy. TCR beta CDR3 regions were amplified from RNA. First-round RT-PCR with HTBI primers amplified the TCR CDR3 region. TCRdb re-analysed the multiplex PCR reads in MiXCR, keeping a single row per CDR3 protein. This table holds roughly 500,000 distinct CDR3 sequences, 24% found once. What was sequenced was blood. These TCRs come from a woman in her twenties or thirties with Graves' ophthalmopathy.

Regarding this clonotype: A read error is likely, as this CDR3 ends without the conserved phenylalanine or tryptophan. V is TRBV6-1 and J is TRBJ2-7, with a tentative D call TRBD2 (6 bases). Per germline, CDR1 MNHNS and CDR2 SASEGT. The length of the CDR3 is 14 residues. Trimming shortened V by 5 bases and J by 0 bases, and 11 bases separated the two germline ends. CDR3: CASSKGLSSYEQYL. Written as DNA, the CDR3 is TGTGCCAGCAGTAAGGGACTCTCCTCCTACGAGCAGTACCTC.

This clonotype has a count of ten or more. The J gene is TRBJ1-1, the V gene TRBV12-3 or TRBV12-4; D possibly corresponds to TRBD1 (6 bases). V dropped 2 bases and J dropped 4 bases, with 11 bases sitting between them. This CDR3 contains 14 residues. The CDR3 sequence: CASSLWGGGTEAFF. CDR3 nucleotides: TGTGCCAGCAGTTTATGGGGAGGGGGCACTGAAGCTTTCTTT.

This clonotype has at least ten counts. The chain joins TRBV5-1 to TRBJ1-2; D call uncertain. The CDR3 covers 12 residues. Germline CDR1 reads SGHRS; CDR2 reads YFSETQ. Trimming left V 5 bases short and J 7 bases short, with 12 bases between. CDR3 amino acids: CASRSDGFGYTF. As DNA, the CDR3 is TGCGCCAGCAGATCGGACGGATTTGGCTACACCTTC.

This clonotype was recorded many times. V gene TRBV20-1 combines with J gene TRBJ1-2; D not resolved. In germline, CDR1 is DFQATT, CDR2 SNEGSKA (reference sequence). The V and J ends lost 5 bases and 2 bases respectively, with 15 bases between them. CDR3 length: 14 amino acids. The CDR3 region is CSAPIGLPNYGYTF. CDR3 sequence (DNA): TGCAGTGCTCCTATAGGTCTCCCCAACTATGGCTACACCTTC.

At least ten counts were recorded for this clonotype. The J gene is TRBJ1-2, the V gene TRBV2; 7 bases match TRBD1. Germline V gives CDR1 SNHLY, CDR2 FYNNEI. V dropped 4 bases and J dropped 4; count of bases not matched to a gene: 6. This CDR3 spans 14 amino acids. CDR3 sequence (DNA): TGTGCCAGCAGTGGGGACAGACTCACCTATGGCTACACCTTC. Translation gives CASSGDRLTYGYTF.

This clonotype was counted many times. V usage is TRBV28 and J usage is TRBJ1-2; D is ambiguous. The germline V gene has CDR1 MDHEN and CDR2 SYDVKM. With 2 bases removed from V and 6 bases from J, the gap between germline ends came to 7 bases. This CDR3 comprises 12 residues. The CDR3 is CASSLGMNGYTF. For the CDR3, the DNA is TGTGCCAGCAGTTTAGGTATGAATGGCTACACCTTC.

This clonotype was picked up many times. This chain connects TRBV4-1 to TRBJ1-5; D is undetermined. The germline V gene has CDR1 MGHRA and CDR2 YSYEKL. The CDR3 is 14 residues long. Trimming left V 0 bases short and J 3 bases short, with 6 bases between. CDR3 sequence: CASSQEYANQPQHF. The CDR3 DNA reads TGCGCCAGCAGCCAAGAATACGCCAATCAGCCCCAGCATTTT.

This clonotype was seen repeatedly, ten times or more. The V and J genes are TRBV6-2 or TRBV6-3 and TRBJ1-2; D is unresolved. CDR3 size: 13 residues. V dropped 6 bases and J dropped 3 bases, with 11 bases sitting between them. Germline-derived CDR1 and CDR2 are MNHEY and SVGEGT. The CDR3 loop reads CASRPTVYYGYTF. The CDR3 DNA follows: TGTGCCAGCAGGCCGACGGTTTACTATGGCTACACCTTC.

This clonotype was counted only a few times. This chain joins TRBV6-1 and TRBJ2-7; TRBD1 matches 9 bases. This CDR3 has 18 residues. J lost 6 bases, V lost 1 base, and 16 bases had no gene match. CDR1 is MNHNS, CDR2 SASEGT, per germline. CDR3 loop: CASSEVARRTGELSEQYF. The DNA of the CDR3 is TGTGCCAGCAGTGAAGTGGCTCGTCGGACAGGGGAGCTCAGCGAGCAGTACTTC.

This clonotype was seen a handful of times. The chain is built from TRBV7-9 and TRBJ2-5; D is uncertain. The germline V and J ends were trimmed by 5 bases and 5 bases, with 15 bases remaining between them. The CDR3 spans 14 residues. Germline assignment: CDR1 SEHNR and CDR2 FQNEAQ (reference sequence). CDR3 region: CASSPYTNGETQYF. The DNA of the CDR3 is TGTGCCAGCAGCCCATACACAAATGGGGAGACCCAGTACTTC.

This clonotype was counted between two and nine times. The V call is TRBV6-1, the J call TRBJ2-2, with TRBD2 matching over 8 bases. This CDR3 has 15 residues. The junction had 5 bases not matched to a gene; V was cut back by 2 bases and J by 6 bases. Looked up from germline, CDR1 is MNHNS and CDR2 is SASEGT. The CDR3 DNA is TGTGCCAGCAGTGAATTCGGACTAGCAGCCGGGGAGCTGTTTTTT. This gives the protein CASSEFGLAAGELFF.

As to this clonotype: A much larger clone lies one base from this, so it may be a read error. V and J are TRBV18 and TRBJ1-2, with 8 bases fitting TRBD1. CDR3 length equals 15 residues. The V and J ends lost 6 bases and 4 bases, in that order; junction bases with no gene match: 10. Looked up from germline, CDR1 is KGHSH and CDR2 is LQKENI. CDR3 nucleotides: TGTGCCAGCTCTAACCGGGACAGGAATGGCTATGGCTACACCTTC. This translates into CASSNRDRNGYGYTF.

V and J are TRBV4-1 and TRBJ1-6; D gene ambiguous. This CDR3 spans 13 amino acids. Germline V gene data show CDR1 as MGHRA and CDR2 as YSYEKL. V lost 0 bases to trimming and J lost 18 bases, with 15 bases between them. The CDR3 spells CASSQDPRAGRHF. The DNA for the CDR3 is TGCGCCAGCAGCCAAGATCCAAGGGCCGGGCGCCACTTT.

The chain links TRBV7-3 to TRBJ1-1, with a possible D match to TRBD1 (6 bases). The CDR3 has 16 residues. The germline CDR1 and CDR2 sequences are SGHTA and FQGTGA. V was cut by 0 bases and J by 3 bases, with 14 bases left in between. The CDR3 spells CASSLTGGAGDTEAFF. CDR3 coding DNA: TGTGCCAGCAGCTTAACGGGGGGGGCTGGGGACACTGAAGCTTTCTTT.

The chain has TRBV14 and TRBJ1-2; 7 bases are shared with TRBD1. The trim removed 2 bases at V and 0 bases at J, leaving 12 bases unmatched. The CDR3 is 18 residues long. Germline CDR1 reads SGHDN; CDR2 reads FVKESK. The CDR3 DNA reads TGTGCCAGCAGCCAATCCGACAGGGCCGCCGAAGCTAACTATGGCTACACCTTC. Amino acid sequence: CASSQSDRAAEANYGYTF.

In this sample, this clonotype turned up many times. The V call is TRBV20-1, the J call TRBJ2-7; either TRBD1 or TRBD2 may supply D (5 bases each). Trimming shortened V by 3 bases and J by 0 bases, and 12 bases separated the two germline ends. Per the germline V gene, CDR1 is DFQATT and CDR2 is SNEGSKA (reference sequence). This CDR3 comprises 14 residues. CDR3 coding DNA: TGCAGTGCTAGGGGGACGGGCATCTCCTACGAGCAGTACTTC. Residues: CSARGTGISYEQYF.

This clonotype was picked up many times. The rearrangement joins TRBV7-2 to TRBJ2-5, with 10 bases lining up with TRBD2. Germline CDR1 SGHTA, CDR2 FQGNSA. This CDR3 contains 16 residues. V lost 1 base, J lost 0 bases, and 2 bases stayed unmatched. Here the CDR3 reads CASSLVSGGYQETQYF. CDR3 nucleotide sequence: TGTGCCAGCAGCTTAGTTAGCGGGGGGTACCAAGAGACCCAGTACTTC.

There are many counts of this clonotype. The rearrangement uses TRBV27 and TRBJ2-5; TRBD1 aligns across 9 bases. This CDR3 spans 16 amino acids. Germline CDR1 is MNHEY and CDR2 is SMNVEV (reference sequence). V shed 3 bases and J 3 bases; nucleotides not matched to a gene: 8. CDR3: CASSFDRTGAKETQYF. The CDR3 DNA is TGTGCCAGCAGTTTCGATCGGACAGGGGCAAAAGAGACCCAGTACTTC.